This section outlines one TCR beta chain sequence together with its context. The sample belongs to a study of multiple sclerosis patients with progressive multifocal leukoencephalopathy. Time point noted: before natalizumab initiation. The T0 samples predate the first natalizumab infusion. The CDR3 sequence is 15 residues long. Germline CDR1 reads MNHNS; CDR2 reads SASEGT. The germline V and J ends were trimmed by 0 bases and 11 bases, with 19 bases remaining between them. The method was immunoSEQ multiplex PCR; TCRdb's version includes in-frame clones alone and lacks a portion of them. This table holds 25,000 to 35,000 clones, about 88% found once.

The sample was PBMCs. J is TRBJ2-5 and V is TRBV6-1; D remains ambiguous. This clonotype was obtained from a human donor with multiple sclerosis. The CDR3 DNA reads TGTGCCAGCAGTGAAGCGCTAGACGGCACCACAGCGCAGTACTTC. Residues: CASSEALDGTTAQYF.